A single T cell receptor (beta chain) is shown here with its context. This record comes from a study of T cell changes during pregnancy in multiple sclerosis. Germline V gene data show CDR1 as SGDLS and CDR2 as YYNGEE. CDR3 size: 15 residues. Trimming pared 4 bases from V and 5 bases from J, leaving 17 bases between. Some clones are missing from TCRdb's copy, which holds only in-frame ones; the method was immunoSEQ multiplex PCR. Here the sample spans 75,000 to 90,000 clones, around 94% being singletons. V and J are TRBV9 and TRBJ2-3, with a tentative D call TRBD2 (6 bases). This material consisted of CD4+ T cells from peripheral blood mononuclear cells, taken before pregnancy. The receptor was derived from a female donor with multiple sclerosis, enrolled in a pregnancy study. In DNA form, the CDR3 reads TGTGCCAGCAGCTCGGGCGGGGCATGGCTAGATACGCAGTATTTT. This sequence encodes CASSSGGAWLDTQYF.